This TCR beta chain emerged from a study of T cell responses to AZD1222 COVID-19 vaccine. The CDR3 runs to 16 residues. Between the trimmed V and J ends, which lost 3 bases and 1 base, there was a span of 16 bases. Germline loops: CDR1 MGHRA, CDR2 YSYEKL. This clone was seen a few times. Produced via immunoSEQ multiplex PCR; TCRdb's table is partial and in-frame only. Of 130,000 or so clones in the sample, 85% to 90% were seen once. This rearrangement joins TRBV4-1 to TRBJ2-7, with D possibly being TRBD1 (6 bases). Sequencing used peripheral blood, obtained on day 0 of AZD1222 vaccination. The receptor was isolated from an adult in good health. CDR3 protein: CASSHRAEGTSYEQYF. The CDR3 bases are TGCGCCAGCAGCCACCGGGCAGAGGGGACATCCTACGAGCAGTACTTC.